This T cell receptor (beta chain) was captured in a study of identical twins. Study observations and caveats: Invariant cells of the MAIT and iNKT types might have partly distorted the zero-insertion analyses.

Template switching added a universal primer site, and cDNA bore unique molecular identifiers. MiXCR was run by TCRdb on the 5' RACE reads, yielding one entry per CDR3 protein. The data hold 600,000 to 800,000 distinct CDR3 sequences, with 21% observed a single time. This clonotype was detected ten times or more. Its antigen is not known. These data are also associated with another study on T cells expressing NK-cell markers. That report notes: Whether expanded NKG2C-expressing T cell clones recognize HCMV is unknown.

This sequence was found in a woman under 30 in good health. The source material was PBMCs.

The CDR3 protein is CASSRGQTYGYTF. CDR3 coding DNA: TGCGCCAGCAGCCGTGGACAGACCTATGGCTACACCTTC. J is TRBJ1-2 and V is TRBV5-1; possible D gene TRBD1, 6 bases. CDR3 length: 13 residues. V was pared by 4 bases and J by 4 bases, with 11 bases between. The V gene's germline CDR1 is SGHRS and CDR2 YFSETQ.